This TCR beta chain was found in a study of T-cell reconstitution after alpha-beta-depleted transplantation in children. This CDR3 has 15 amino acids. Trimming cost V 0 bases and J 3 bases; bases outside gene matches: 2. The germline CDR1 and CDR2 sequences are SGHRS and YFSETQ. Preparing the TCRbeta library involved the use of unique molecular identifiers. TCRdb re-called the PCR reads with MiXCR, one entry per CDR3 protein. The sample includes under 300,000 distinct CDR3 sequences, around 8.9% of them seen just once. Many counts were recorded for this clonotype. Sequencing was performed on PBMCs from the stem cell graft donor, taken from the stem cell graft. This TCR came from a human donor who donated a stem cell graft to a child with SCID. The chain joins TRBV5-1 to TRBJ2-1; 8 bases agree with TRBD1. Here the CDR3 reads CASSLEGQDYNEQFF. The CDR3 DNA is TGCGCCAGCAGCTTGGAGGGACAGGACTACAATGAGCAGTTCTTC.